This TCR beta chain was sequenced in a study of human thymus T cells. CDR1 and CDR2 from the germline V gene are MRHNA and SNTAGT. Trimming cost V 6 bases and J 6 bases, with 17 bases left between them. CDR3 length: 15 amino acids. The study, taken as a whole, reports: Usage of V and J genes appeared biased in thymic and blood repertoires. Highly overlapping thymic repertoires among unrelated individuals were reported in related research.

Profiled with immunoSEQ multiplex PCR; TCRdb holds only in-frame clones, not every one. The sample consists of 70,000 to 75,000 clones, 85% to 95% of them appearing once. A note on this clone: No antigen is known for it.

The thymus was resected at corrective cardiac surgery. Healthy Finnish infants undergoing corrective surgery for congenital heart defects were used as donors. The V gene is TRBV6-4, the J gene TRBJ1-4; weak D call: TRBD1 (5 bases). The source is a girl under three years old with a congenital heart defect but otherwise immunologically healthy. Sample: thymus tissue. CDR3 amino acids: CASRAVAGGHEKLFF. CDR3 nucleotides: TGTGCCAGCAGGGCCGTCGCGGGGGGTCATGAAAAACTGTTTTTT.